This T cell receptor (beta chain) was sequenced for a study of cytomegalovirus exposure and HLA in healthy donors. Study outcomes and limitations: A few chains tied to CMV proved CMV antigen-specific in vitro. Later analysis reportedly placed an Asian-associated ancestry cluster below the approximately 730-donor mean in N-insertions. Later, TCR association rates were found to vary by HLA locus, highest for DRB1 and lowest for HLA-C.

V lost 4 bases to trimming and J lost 0 bases, with 11 bases between them. Germline-derived CDR1 and CDR2 are SGDLS and YYNGEE. The CDR3 spans 14 residues. The PCR made use of 60 Vbeta and 13 Jbeta primers. Only in-frame clones appear in the TCRdb table, and some are missing; sequencing was by immunoSEQ multiplex PCR. The data show some 100,000 clones, with under 80% seen just once and 7.7% held by the top ten. This clone has a single count. Antigen: not known. The gene calls are TRBV9 and TRBJ2-7; TRBD2 is a possible D gene (5 bases). The sample taken for sequencing was PBMCs. This TCR was sampled from a woman in her fifties or sixties in good health and CMV-seropositive. The CDR3 nucleotides read TGTGCCAGCAGCTTGGCCGGGATCTCCTACGAGCAGTACTTC. Its protein product is CASSLAGISYEQYF.